A selection of T cell receptor beta chains follows, all from one sample in a study of T cell responses to AZD1222 COVID-19 vaccine. Using immunoSEQ multiplex PCR, the repertoire was profiled, and TCRdb retains in-frame clones only, with some absent. The data show about 130,000 clones, around 87% seen once. The material was peripheral blood, obtained on day 0 of AZD1222 vaccination. The receptors were gathered from an adult in good health. CDR3s include the opening cysteine and the closing phenylalanine or tryptophan. Each record gives: J gene, D gene, clone size, V gene, CDR3 protein, CDR3 DNA. A D gene is named only where the DNA matches it firmly. Clone size is stated in some rows and not others, as once, few, many or a class when expanded.

TRBJ2-1 . . TRBV11-2 CASSLNIGTNEQFF TGTGCCAGCAGCCTTAACATCGGGACCAATGAGCAGTTCTTC
TRBJ2-5 TRBD2 . TRBV11-2 CASSLGVLAGNNQETQYF TGTGCCAGCAGCTTAGGAGTGCTAGCGGGGAACAACCAAGAGACCCAGTACTTC
TRBJ2-1 . . TRBV24-1 CATSDPQSGHNEQFF TGTGCCACCAGTGACCCCCAAAGCGGCCACAATGAGCAGTTCTTC
TRBJ2-3 . few TRBV7-3 CATHGTIYTTDTQYF TGTGCCACCCATGGGACAATCTATACCACAGATACGCAGTATTTT
TRBJ2-1 . . TRBV5-1 CASSLQRGNEQFF TGCGCCAGCAGCCTACAGAGAGGTAATGAGCAGTTCTTC
TRBJ1-2 TRBD1 . TRBV19 CASRDRVGYTF TGTGCCAGTAGAGACAGGGTCGGCTACACCTTC
TRBJ2-5 . . TRBV11-2 CASSGVVGQETQYF TGTGCCAGCAGTGGAGTCGTGGGGCAAGAGACCCAGTACTTC
TRBJ1-1 . . TRBV7-2 CASSKRWTEAFF TGTGCCAGCAGTAAGAGATGGACTGAAGCTTTCTTT
TRBJ2-2 TRBD1 . TRBV4-1 CARTGANGGELFF TGCGCCAGGACAGGGGCCAACGGCGGGGAGCTGTTTTTT
TRBJ2-7 TRBD1 . TRBV2 CASNRQGRRPYEQYF TGTGCCAGCAATCGACAGGGGCGCCGTCCCTACGAGCAGTACTTC